The entry that follows covers one T cell receptor (beta chain) sequence. Data came from immunoSEQ multiplex PCR; TCRdb stores just in-frame clones and leaves some out. The sample has about 490,000 clones; over 70% are singletons. These data belong to a study of shared clonotypes between healthy human individuals. About the study: In total, the donors were a couple of women and a few men aged 18 to 49.

This TCR was sampled from a woman in her thirties or forties in good health. Some clones in this sample may be carry-over from other donors' samples. Sequenced input: PBMCs.

The CDR3 coding sequence is TGTGCCAGCAGAGGGGGCGCTAGAGGGGGCAATCAGCCCCAGCATTTT. It is translated as CASRGGARGGNQPQHF. The rearrangement uses TRBV27 and TRBJ1-5; 7 positions match TRBD1. This CDR3 region has 16 residues. After removal of 6 bases from V and 2 bases from J, the junction contained 10 bases not matched to a gene. The germline V gene encodes CDR1 MNHEY and CDR2 SMNVEV (reference sequence).